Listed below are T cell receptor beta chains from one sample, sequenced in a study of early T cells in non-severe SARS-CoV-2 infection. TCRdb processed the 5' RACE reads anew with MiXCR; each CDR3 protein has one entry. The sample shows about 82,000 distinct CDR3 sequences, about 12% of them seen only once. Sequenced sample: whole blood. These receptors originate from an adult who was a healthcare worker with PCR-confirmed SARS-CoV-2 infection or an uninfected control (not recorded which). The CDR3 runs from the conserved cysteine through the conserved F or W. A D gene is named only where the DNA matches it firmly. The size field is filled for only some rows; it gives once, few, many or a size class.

CASSAANPDNEQFF	TGTGCCAGCAGCGCCGCAAACCCCGACAATGAGCAGTTCTTC	many	NA	TRBJ2-1	TRBV7-9
CASSLSGEGETQYF	TGTGCTAGCAGCTTATCCGGGGAGGGAGAGACCCAGTACTTC	few	TRBD2	TRBJ2-5	TRBV7-7
CATKTSGRTDTQYF	TGTGCCACCAAAACTAGCGGGAGGACAGATACGCAGTATTTT	many	TRBD2	TRBJ2-3	TRBV6-1
CASSVDGAGELFF	TGTGCCAGCAGCGTAGATGGTGCCGGGGAGCTGTTTTTT	NA	NA	TRBJ2-2	TRBV9
CSARDGSSGGFVEETQYF	TGCAGTGCTAGAGATGGTTCTAGCGGGGGATTTGTGGAGGAGACCCAGTACTTC	few	TRBD2	TRBJ2-5	TRBV20-1
CASSQTGGRSDTQYF	TGCGCCAGCAGCCAAACGGGAGGAAGGTCAGATACGCAGTATTTT	NA	TRBD2	TRBJ2-3	TRBV4-1
CASSLARGSSYEQYF	TGTGCCAGCAGCTTAGCGCGGGGCAGTTCCTACGAGCAGTACTTC	many	NA	TRBJ2-7	TRBV11-1
CASSIGLGIYNEQFF	TGTGCCAGCAGCATAGGACTAGGGATCTACAATGAGCAGTTCTTC	NA	TRBD2	TRBJ2-1	TRBV7-3
CASRWTASSPLHF	TGTGCCAGCAGATGGACAGCAAGCTCACCCCTCCACTTT	few	NA	TRBJ1-6	TRBV28
CASSPGPNYEQYF	TGTGCCAGCAGCCCGGGACCAAACTACGAGCAGTACTTC	few	NA	TRBJ2-7	TRBV7-2
CASRRRQGGSGYTF	TGTGCCAGCAGAAGACGACAGGGAGGGTCTGGCTACACCTTC	many	TRBD1	TRBJ1-2	TRBV6-1
CASSQDLGTGVVNYGYTF	TGTGCCAGCAGCCAAGATTTGGGGACAGGGGTCGTTAACTATGGCTACACCTTC	few	TRBD1	TRBJ1-2	TRBV4-2
CASTRSPDMGYGYTF	TGTGCCAGCACTCGGTCGCCGGACATGGGCTATGGCTACACCTTC	few	NA	TRBJ1-2	TRBV2
CASSVGLAGVGTKNIQYF	TGTGCCAGCAGCGTAGGACTAGCGGGAGTTGGGACCAAAAACATTCAGTACTTC	few	TRBD2	TRBJ2-4	TRBV9
CASRGTRGQGLRETQYF	TGTGCCAGCAGGGGAACTCGAGGACAGGGGCTAAGAGAGACCCAGTACTTC	many	TRBD1	TRBJ2-5	TRBV2
CASQWDSMNTEAFF	TGCGCCAGCCAATGGGACAGCATGAACACTGAAGCTTTCTTT	NA	TRBD1	TRBJ1-1	TRBV5-1
CASSPRTRGYEQYF	TGTGCCAGCTCACCCCGTACCAGGGGCTACGAGCAGTACTTC	many	NA	TRBJ2-7	TRBV18
CASSDAGSTTEAFF	TGTGCCAGCAGTGATGCAGGGTCTACCACTGAAGCTTTCTTT	NA	NA	TRBJ1-1	TRBV2